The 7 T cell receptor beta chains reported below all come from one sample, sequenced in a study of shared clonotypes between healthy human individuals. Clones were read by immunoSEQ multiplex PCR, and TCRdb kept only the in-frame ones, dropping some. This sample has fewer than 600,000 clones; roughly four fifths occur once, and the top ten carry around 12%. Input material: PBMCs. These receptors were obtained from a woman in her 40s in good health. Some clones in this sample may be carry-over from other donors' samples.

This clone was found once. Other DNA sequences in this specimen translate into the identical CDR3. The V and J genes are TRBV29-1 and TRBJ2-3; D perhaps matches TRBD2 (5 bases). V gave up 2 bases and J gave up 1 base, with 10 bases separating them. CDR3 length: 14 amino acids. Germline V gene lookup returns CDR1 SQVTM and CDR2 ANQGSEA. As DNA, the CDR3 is TGCAGCGTTGAACCCAGCGGTCGCACAGATACGCAGTATTTT. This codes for CSVEPSGRTDTQYF.

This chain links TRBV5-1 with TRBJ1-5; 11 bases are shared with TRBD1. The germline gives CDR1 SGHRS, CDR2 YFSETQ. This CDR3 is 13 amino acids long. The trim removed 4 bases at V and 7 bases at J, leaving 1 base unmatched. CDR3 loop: CASSRDRGQPQHF. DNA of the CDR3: TGCGCCAGCAGCCGGGACAGGGGGCAGCCCCAGCATTTT.

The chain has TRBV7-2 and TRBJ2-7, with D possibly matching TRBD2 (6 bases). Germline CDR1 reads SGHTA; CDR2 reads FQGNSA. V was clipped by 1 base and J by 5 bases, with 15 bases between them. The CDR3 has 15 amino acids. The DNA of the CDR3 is TGTGCCAGCAGCTTAGTGGAGGGGACCCGCCACGAGCAGTACTTC. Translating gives CASSLVEGTRHEQYF. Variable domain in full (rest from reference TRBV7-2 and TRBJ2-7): GAGVSQSPSNKVTEKGKDVELRCDPISGHTALYWYRQSLGQGLEFLIYFQGNSAPDKSGLPSDRFSAERTGGSVSTLTIQRTQQEDSAVYLCASSLVEGTRHEQYFGPGTRLTVT.

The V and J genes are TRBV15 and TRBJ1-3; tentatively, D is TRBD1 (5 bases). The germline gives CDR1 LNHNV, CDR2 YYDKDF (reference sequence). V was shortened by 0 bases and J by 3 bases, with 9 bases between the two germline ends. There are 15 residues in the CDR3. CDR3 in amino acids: CATSRDRGNGNTIYF. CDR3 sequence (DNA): TGTGCCACCAGCAGAGATCGGGGGAATGGAAACACCATATATTTT.

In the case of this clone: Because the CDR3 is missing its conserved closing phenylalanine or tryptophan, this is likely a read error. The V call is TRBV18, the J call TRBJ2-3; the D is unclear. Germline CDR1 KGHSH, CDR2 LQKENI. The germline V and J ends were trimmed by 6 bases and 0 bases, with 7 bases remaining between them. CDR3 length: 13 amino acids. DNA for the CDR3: TGTGCCAGCTCGGCATCTAGCACAGATACGCAGTATCTT. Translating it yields CASSASSTDTQYL.

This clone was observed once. CDR3: CASSLLSASQGNTEAFF. The DNA for the CDR3 is TGTGCCAGCAGCTTATTGTCGGCTTCTCAGGGGAACACTGAAGCTTTCTTT. The chain is built from TRBV7-6 and TRBJ1-1; tentative D call: TRBD1 (5 bases). CDR1 is SGHVS, CDR2 FNYEAQ, per germline. The CDR3 covers 17 residues. V lost 2 bases to trimming and J lost 1 base, with 17 bases between them.

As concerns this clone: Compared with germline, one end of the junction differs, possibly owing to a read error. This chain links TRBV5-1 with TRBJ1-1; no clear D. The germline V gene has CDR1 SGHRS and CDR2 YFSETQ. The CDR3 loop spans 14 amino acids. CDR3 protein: CASSPDPNVREAFF. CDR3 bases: TGTGCCAGCAGCCCCGATCCGAACGTCCGTGAAGCTTTCTTT. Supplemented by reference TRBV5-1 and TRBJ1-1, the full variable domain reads KAGVTQTPRYLIKTRGQQVTLSCSPISGHRSVSWYQQTPGQGLQFLFEYFSETQRNKGNFPGRFSGRQFSNSRSEMNVSTLELGDSALYLCASSPDPNVREAFFGQGTRLTVV.